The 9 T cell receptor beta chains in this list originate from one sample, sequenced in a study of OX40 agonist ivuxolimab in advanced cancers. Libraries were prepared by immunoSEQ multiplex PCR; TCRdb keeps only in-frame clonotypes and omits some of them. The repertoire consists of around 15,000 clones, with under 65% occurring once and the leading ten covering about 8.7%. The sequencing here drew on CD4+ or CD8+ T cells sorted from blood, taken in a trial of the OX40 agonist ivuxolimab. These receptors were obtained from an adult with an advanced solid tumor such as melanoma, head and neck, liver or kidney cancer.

This chain's CDR3 is CASSPGGETQYF. For the CDR3, the DNA is TGCGCCAGCAGCCCGGGAGGGGAGACCCAGTACTTC. The chain combines TRBV5-1 with TRBJ2-5, with 8 bases that match TRBD2. CDR3 length: 12 residues. CDR1 is SGHRS and CDR2 is YFSETQ in the germline V gene. V shed 4 bases, J shed 5 bases, and the junction held 1 base outside the gene matches. The whole variable domain, remainder taken from reference TRBV5-1 and TRBJ2-5, is KAGVTQTPRYLIKTRGQQVTLSCSPISGHRSVSWYQQTPGQGLQFLFEYFSETQRNKGNFPGRFSGRQFSNSRSEMNVSTLELGDSALYLCASSPGGETQYFGPGTRLLVL.

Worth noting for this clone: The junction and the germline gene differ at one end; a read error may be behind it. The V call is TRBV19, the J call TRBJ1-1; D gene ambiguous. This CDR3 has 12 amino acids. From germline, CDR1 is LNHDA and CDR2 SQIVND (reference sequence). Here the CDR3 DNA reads TGTGCCAGTAGTATTGGAGGGTTACAAGCCTCGTTC. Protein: CASSIGGLQASF.

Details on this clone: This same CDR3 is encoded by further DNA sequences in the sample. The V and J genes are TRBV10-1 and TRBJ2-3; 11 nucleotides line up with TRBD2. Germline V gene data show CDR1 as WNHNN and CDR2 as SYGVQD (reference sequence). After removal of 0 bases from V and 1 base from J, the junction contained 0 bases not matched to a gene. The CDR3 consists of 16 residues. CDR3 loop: CASSESLAGGTDTQYF. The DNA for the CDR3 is TGCGCCAGCAGTGAGTCACTAGCGGGGGGCACAGATACGCAGTATTTT.

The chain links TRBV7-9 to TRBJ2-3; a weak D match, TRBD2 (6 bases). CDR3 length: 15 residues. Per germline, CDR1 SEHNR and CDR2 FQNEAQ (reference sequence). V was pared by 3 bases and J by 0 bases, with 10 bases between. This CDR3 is CASSFERVSTDTQYF. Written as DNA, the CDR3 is TGTGCCAGCAGCTTCGAGCGGGTGAGCACAGATACGCAGTATTTT.

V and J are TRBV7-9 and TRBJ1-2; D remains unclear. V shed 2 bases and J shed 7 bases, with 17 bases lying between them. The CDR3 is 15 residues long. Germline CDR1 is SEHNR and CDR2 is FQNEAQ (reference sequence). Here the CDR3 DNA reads TGTGCCAGCAGCTTATCTGTGAGCCAAAGTGGTGGCTACACCTTC. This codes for CASSLSVSQSGGYTF.

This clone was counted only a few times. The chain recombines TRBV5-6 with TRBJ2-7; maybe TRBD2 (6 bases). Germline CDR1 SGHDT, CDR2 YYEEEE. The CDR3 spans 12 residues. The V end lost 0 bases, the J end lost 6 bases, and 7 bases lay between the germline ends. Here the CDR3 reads CASSLEGGEQYF. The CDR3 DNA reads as TGTGCCAGCAGCTTGGAGGGAGGCGAGCAGTACTTC.

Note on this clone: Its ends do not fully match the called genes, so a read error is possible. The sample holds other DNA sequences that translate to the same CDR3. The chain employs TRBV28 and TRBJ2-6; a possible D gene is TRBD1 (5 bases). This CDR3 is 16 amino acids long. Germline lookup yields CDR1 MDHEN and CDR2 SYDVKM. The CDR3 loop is CASSLWSASGANVLTF. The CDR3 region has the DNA TGTGCCAGCAGTTTATGGTCTGCCTCTGGGGCCAACGTCCTGACCTTC.

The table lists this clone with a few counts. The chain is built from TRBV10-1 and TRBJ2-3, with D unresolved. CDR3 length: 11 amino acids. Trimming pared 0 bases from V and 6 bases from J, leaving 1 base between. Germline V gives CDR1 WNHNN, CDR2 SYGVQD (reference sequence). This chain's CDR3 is CASSESDTQYF. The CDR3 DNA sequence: TGCGCCAGCAGTGAGTCTGATACGCAGTATTTT.

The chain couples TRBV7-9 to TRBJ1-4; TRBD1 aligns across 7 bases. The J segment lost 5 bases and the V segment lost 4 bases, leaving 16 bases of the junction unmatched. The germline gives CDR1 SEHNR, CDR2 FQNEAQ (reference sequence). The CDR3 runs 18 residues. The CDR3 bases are TGTGCCAGCAGCTCGACCATGACAGGGAGGGGACAAAATGAAAAACTGTTTTTT. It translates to CASSSTMTGRGQNEKLFF. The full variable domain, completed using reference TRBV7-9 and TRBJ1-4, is DTGVSQNPRHKITKRGQNVTFRCDPISEHNRLYWYRQTLGQGPEFLTYFQNEAQLEKSRLLSDRFSAERPKGSFSTLEIQRTEQGDSAMYLCASSSTMTGRGQNEKLFFGSGTQLSVL.